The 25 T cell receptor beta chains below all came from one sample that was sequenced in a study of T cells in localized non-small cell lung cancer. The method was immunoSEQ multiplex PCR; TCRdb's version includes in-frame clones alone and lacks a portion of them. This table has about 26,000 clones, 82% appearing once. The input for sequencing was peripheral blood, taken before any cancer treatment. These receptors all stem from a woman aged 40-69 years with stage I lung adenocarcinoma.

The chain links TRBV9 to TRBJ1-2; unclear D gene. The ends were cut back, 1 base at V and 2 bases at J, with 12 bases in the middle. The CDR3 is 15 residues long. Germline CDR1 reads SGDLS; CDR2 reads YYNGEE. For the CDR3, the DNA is TGTGCCAGCAGCGTACGCAGAGCGACGAACTATGGCTACACCTTC. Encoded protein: CASSVRRATNYGYTF.

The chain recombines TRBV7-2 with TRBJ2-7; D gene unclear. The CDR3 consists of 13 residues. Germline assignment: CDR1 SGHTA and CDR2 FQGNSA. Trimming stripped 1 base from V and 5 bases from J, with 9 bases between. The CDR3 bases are TGTGCCAGCAGCTTAGTAGGTAGTGACGAGCAGTACTTC. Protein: CASSLVGSDEQYF.

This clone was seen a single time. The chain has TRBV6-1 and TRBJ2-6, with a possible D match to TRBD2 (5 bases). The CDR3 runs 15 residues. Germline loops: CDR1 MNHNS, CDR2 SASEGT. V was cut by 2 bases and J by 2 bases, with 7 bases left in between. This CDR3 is CASSETRAGANVLTF. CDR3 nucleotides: TGTGCCAGCAGTGAAACGAGGGCTGGGGCCAACGTCCTGACTTTC.

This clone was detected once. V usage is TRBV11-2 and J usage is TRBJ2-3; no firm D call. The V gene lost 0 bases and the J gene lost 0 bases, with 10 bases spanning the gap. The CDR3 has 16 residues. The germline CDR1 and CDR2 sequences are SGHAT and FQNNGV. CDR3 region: CASSLEGAASTDTQYF. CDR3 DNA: TGTGCCAGCAGCTTAGAAGGTGCGGCTAGCACAGATACGCAGTATTTT.

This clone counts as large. The CDR3 nucleotides are TGTGCCAGCAGCCCTTGGACCGGGGGCACTGAAGCTTTCTTT. Its protein is CASSPWTGGTEAFF. V usage is TRBV7-8 and J usage is TRBJ1-1, with D possibly TRBD1 on 5 matching bases. The CDR3 extends over 14 amino acids. Trimming stripped 5 bases from V and 4 bases from J, with 14 bases between. CDR1 is SGHVS, CDR2 FQNEAQ, per germline.

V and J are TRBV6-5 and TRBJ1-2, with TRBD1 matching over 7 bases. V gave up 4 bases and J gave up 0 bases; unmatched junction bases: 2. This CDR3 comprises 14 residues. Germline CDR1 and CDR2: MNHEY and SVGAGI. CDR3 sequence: CASSWDRTNYGYTF. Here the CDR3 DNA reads TGTGCCAGCAGTTGGGACAGAACTAACTATGGCTACACCTTC.

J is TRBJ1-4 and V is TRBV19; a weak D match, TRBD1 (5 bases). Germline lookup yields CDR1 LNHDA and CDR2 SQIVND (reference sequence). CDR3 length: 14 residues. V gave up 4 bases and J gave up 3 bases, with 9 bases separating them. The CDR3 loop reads CASSKTESNEKLFF. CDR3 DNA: TGTGCCAGTAGTAAGACAGAGTCTAATGAAAAACTGTTTTTT.

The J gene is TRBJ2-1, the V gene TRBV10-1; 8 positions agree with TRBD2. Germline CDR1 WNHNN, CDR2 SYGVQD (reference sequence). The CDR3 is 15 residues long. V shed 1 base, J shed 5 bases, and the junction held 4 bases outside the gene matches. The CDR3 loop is CASSEWLAGNNEQFF. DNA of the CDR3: TGCGCCAGCAGTGAGTGGCTAGCGGGCAACAATGAGCAGTTCTTC.

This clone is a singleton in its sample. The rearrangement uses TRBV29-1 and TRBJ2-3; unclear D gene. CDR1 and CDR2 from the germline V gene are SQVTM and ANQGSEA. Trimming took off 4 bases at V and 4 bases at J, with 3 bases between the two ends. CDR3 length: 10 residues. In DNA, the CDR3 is TGCAGCGTTGGTCCAGATACGCAGTATTTT. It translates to CSVGPDTQYF.

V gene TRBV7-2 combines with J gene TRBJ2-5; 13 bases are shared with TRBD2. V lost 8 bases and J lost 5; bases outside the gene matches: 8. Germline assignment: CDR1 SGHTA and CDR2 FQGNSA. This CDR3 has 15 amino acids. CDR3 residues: CASAGLAGVGETQYF. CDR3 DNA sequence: TGTGCCAGCGCTGGACTAGCGGGGGTCGGGGAGACCCAGTACTTC.

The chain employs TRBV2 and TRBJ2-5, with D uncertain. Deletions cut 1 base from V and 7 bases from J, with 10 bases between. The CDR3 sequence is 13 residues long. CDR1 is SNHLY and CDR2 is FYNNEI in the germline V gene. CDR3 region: CASSEGNLATQYF. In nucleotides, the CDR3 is TGTGCCAGCAGTGAAGGAAACCTGGCGACCCAGTACTTC.

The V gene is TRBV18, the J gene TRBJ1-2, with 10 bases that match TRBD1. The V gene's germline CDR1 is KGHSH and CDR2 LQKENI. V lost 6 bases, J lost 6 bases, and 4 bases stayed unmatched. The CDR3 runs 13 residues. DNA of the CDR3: TGTGCCAGCTCCCGGGACAGGGGAGATGGCTACACCTTC. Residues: CASSRDRGDGYTF.

The CDR3 nucleotides read TGTGCCAGCAGGCCGCGGGACTCTTACAATGAGCAGTTCTTC. This translates into CASRPRDSYNEQFF. This chain connects TRBV11-2 to TRBJ2-1, with TRBD2 as a possible D gene (6 bases). The CDR3 runs 14 residues. Germline loops: CDR1 SGHAT, CDR2 FQNNGV. Between the trimmed V and J ends, which lost 6 bases and 4 bases, there was a span of 13 bases.

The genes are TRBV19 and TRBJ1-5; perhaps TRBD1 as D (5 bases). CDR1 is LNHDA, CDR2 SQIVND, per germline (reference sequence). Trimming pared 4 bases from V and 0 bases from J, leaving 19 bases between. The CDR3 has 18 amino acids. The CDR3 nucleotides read TGTGCCAGTAGTAGGGGGAGCGGGGGATATTATAGCAATCAGCCCCAGCATTTT. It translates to CASSRGSGGYYSNQPQHF.

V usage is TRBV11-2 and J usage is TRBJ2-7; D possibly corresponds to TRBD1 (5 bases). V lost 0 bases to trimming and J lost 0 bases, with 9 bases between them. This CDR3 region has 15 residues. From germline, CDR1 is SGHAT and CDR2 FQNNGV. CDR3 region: CASSLEPGHSYEQYF. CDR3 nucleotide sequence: TGTGCCAGCAGCTTAGAGCCTGGACACTCCTACGAGCAGTACTTC. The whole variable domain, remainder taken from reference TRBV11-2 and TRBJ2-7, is EAGVAQSPRYKIIEKRQSVAFWCNPISGHATLYWYQQILGQGPKLLIQFQNNGVVDDSQLPKDRFSAERLKGVDSTLKIQPAKLEDSAVYLCASSLEPGHSYEQYFGPGTRLTVT.

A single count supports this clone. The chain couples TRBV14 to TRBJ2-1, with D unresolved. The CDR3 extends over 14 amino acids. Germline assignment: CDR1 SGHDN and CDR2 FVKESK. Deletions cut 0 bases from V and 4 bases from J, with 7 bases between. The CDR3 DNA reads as TGTGCCAGCAGCCAAGAAACATTTTACAATGAGCAGTTCTTC. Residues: CASSQETFYNEQFF.

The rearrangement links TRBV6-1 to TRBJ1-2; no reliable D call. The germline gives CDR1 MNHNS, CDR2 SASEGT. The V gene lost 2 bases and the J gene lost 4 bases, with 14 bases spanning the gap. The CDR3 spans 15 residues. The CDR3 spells CASSESRRRTYGYTF. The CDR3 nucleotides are TGTGCCAGCAGTGAATCGAGGAGAAGGACCTATGGCTACACCTTC.

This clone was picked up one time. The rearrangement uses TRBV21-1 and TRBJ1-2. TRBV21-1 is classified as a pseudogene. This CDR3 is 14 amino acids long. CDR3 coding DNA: TGTGCCAGCAGCAAAATAGGCAAATTAGTCGGCTACACCTTC. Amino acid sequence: CASSKIGKLVGYTF.

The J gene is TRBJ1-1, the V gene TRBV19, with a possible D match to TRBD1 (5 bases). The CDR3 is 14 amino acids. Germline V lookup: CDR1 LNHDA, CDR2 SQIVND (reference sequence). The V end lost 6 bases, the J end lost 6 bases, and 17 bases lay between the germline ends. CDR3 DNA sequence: TGTGCCAGTAGACGGAGGGAAGGGGTCGCTGAAGCTTTCTTT. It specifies CASRRREGVAEAFF.

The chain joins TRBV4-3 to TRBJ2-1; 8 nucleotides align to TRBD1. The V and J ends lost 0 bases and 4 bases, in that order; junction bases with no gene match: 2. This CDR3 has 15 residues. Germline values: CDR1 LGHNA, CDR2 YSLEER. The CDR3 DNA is TGCGCCAGCAGCCAAGAAACAGGGGGTTACAATGAGCAGTTCTTC. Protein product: CASSQETGGYNEQFF.

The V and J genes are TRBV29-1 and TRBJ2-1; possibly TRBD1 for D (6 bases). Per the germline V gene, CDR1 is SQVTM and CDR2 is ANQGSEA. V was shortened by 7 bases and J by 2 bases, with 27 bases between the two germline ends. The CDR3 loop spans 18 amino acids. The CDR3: CSASRGAGQTKAYNEQFF. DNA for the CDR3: TGCAGCGCCTCCAGGGGCGCCGGGCAGACTAAGGCCTACAATGAGCAGTTCTTC.

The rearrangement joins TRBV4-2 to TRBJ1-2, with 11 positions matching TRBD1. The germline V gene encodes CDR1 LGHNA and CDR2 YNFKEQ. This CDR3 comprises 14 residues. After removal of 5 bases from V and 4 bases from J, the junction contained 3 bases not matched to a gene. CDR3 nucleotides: TGTGCCAGCAGCGCGGGACAGGGGGGCTATGGCTACACCTTC. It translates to CASSAGQGGYGYTF.

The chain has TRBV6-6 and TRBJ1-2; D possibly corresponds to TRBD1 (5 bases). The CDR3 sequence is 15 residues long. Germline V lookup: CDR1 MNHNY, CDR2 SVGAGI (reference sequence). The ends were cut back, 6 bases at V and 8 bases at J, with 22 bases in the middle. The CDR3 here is CASRARDFFISGYTF. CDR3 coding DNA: TGTGCCAGCAGGGCCAGGGACTTTTTTATATCCGGCTACACCTTC.

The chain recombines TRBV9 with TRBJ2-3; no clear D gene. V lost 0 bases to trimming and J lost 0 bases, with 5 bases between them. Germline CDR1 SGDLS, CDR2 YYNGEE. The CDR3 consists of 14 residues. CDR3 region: CASSVDSSTDTQYF. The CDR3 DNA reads TGTGCCAGCAGCGTAGACAGTAGCACAGATACGCAGTATTTT. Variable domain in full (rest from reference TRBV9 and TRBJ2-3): DSGVTQTPKHLITATGQRVTLRCSPRSGDLSVYWYQQSLDQGLQFLIQYYNGEERAKGNILERFSAQQFPDLHSELNLSSLELGDSALYFCASSVDSSTDTQYFGPGTRLTVL.

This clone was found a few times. The CDR3 nucleotides are TGCAGCGTCGCCGGGGACAGGGGCACCGAAGCTTTCTTT. Translating it yields CSVAGDRGTEAFF. V is TRBV29-1 and J is TRBJ1-1; 10 bases agree with TRBD1. CDR1 is SQVTM and CDR2 is ANQGSEA in the germline V gene. V trimming: 6 bases; J trimming: 8 bases; junction bases outside the gene matches: 9. This CDR3 has 13 amino acids.